The rows below give T cell receptor beta chains drawn from one sample of a study of blood T cell repertoires in COVID-19. Assay: immunoSEQ multiplex PCR; the TCRdb copy retains only in-frame clones and omits some. The repertoire consists of about 58,000 clones, with approximately 91% occurring once and the leading ten covering about 13%. Sequenced sample: peripheral blood. The receptor set was obtained from a woman aged 60-75 years with active COVID-19. CDR3s leave out the opening cysteine and the closing phenylalanine or tryptophan. Size is stated for part of the rows, as once, few or many counts, or as a class when the clone is expanded.

j_call	clone_size	v_call	cdr3_aa
TRBJ1-6	-	TRBV2	ASSDGQGGFAPLH
TRBJ1-2	few	TRBV5-8	ASSLGQGVSGGYT
TRBJ1-5	-	TRBV10-2	ASRQGGNQPQH
TRBJ1-2	once	TRBV5-1	ASSSTSMIQGIDGYT
TRBJ2-3	-	TRBV6-5	ASSLAGLYTDTQY
TRBJ1-5	-	TRBV5-4	ASSLAGGPGPQH
TRBJ1-2	-	TRBV10-3	AIRGDAGQGSYGYT
TRBJ2-7	-	TRBV5-1	ASSQFQGREQY
TRBJ1-2	-	TRBV4-3	ASSLTGGNLYGYT
TRBJ1-4	-	TRBV2	ASKTDRKDEKLF
TRBJ1-1	-	TRBV12-5	ASGQYGGVTEAF
TRBJ2-1	-	TRBV5-4	ASSPAGQYNEQF
TRBJ2-1	-	TRBV7-3	ASSLTPRDEQF
TRBJ2-1	-	TRBV15	ATSYLAGGVQF
TRBJ1-4	-	TRBV28	ASTRTGMSEKLF
TRBJ2-7	-	TRBV27	ASSTTHRAPEQY
TRBJ2-3	-	TRBV20-1	SASGGPDTQY
TRBJ2-7	few	TRBV7-2	ASSLSREQY
TRBJ1-5	few	TRBV11-1	ASSPDAVGPQH
TRBJ1-5	-	TRBV2	ASSEGQIYSNQPQH
TRBJ1-4	-	TRBV19	ASSSRGSDEKLF
TRBJ1-3	-	TRBV5-1	ASSLDTGFSGNTIY
TRBJ1-3	-	TRBV6-5	ASTRASGNTIY
TRBJ2-7	-	TRBV19	ASSPGTFYEQY
TRBJ2-2	-	TRBV6-5	ASSRGGADRSELF
TRBJ2-2	-	TRBV6-2/TRBV6-3	ASSRDNPGGELF
TRBJ2-2	-	TRBV5-6	ASSFWRMDTGELF
TRBJ1-5	-	TRBV6-5	ASSYRENQPQH
TRBJ2-1	once	TRBV11-3	ASSLGTGGRLEQF
TRBJ2-7	-	TRBV29-1	SVRDSTLEQY
TRBJ1-5	-	TRBV3-1/TRBV3-2	ASSQTTGGSQPQH
TRBJ1-4	-	TRBV4-3	ASSQDRSGRLF
TRBJ1-2	once	TRBV6-5	ASSSQGNYGYT
TRBJ2-1	-	TRBV3-1/TRBV3-2	ASSQDLGRGPGGYNEQF
TRBJ2-2	-	TRBV5-4	ASSLDRAKAGELF
TRBJ2-3	-	TRBV20-1	SANRGNTQY
TRBJ1-2	once	TRBV29-1	SASGQAPGVGGYT
TRBJ2-2	-	TRBV25-1	ASSEFAGPGELF
TRBJ2-3	-	TRBV3-1/TRBV3-2	ASSPGGAGTDTQY
TRBJ1-2	-	TRBV19	ASRTGRGYT
TRBJ2-5	-	TRBV18	ASSPAQGQY
TRBJ2-7	once	TRBV7-6	ASSLGALAGEQY
TRBJ2-3	-	TRBV7-8	ASSPKASGGVSTDTQY
TRBJ1-2	-	TRBV18	ASSPGTGSDYGYT
TRBJ1-6	-	TRBV7-8	ASSSRGGNLRNSPLH
TRBJ1-6	-	TRBV20-1	SASFVSSYNSPLH
TRBJ1-3	-	TRBV12-3/TRBV12-4	ASSFMSGNTIY
TRBJ2-5	-	TRBV7-6	ASSFYLAGATETQY
TRBJ2-1	-	TRBV3-1/TRBV3-2	ASSSQRSLAGSEQF
TRBJ1-4	-	TRBV15	ATGTGQGNLNEKLF
TRBJ1-5	-	TRBV9	ASSRTGGAEQPQH
TRBJ1-5	-	TRBV7-2	ASSLDRARAGQPQH
TRBJ2-3	-	TRBV7-8	ASGPVGVYTDTQY
TRBJ1-2	-	TRBV29-1	SVAGHHYGYT
TRBJ2-3	-	TRBV18	ASSHTSGGGTDTQY
TRBJ2-7	-	TRBV5-6	ASSLVSLDEQY
TRBJ2-3	-	TRBV5-6	ASSLGPSGGTQY
TRBJ2-2	-	TRBV2	ASSPDRGVGELF